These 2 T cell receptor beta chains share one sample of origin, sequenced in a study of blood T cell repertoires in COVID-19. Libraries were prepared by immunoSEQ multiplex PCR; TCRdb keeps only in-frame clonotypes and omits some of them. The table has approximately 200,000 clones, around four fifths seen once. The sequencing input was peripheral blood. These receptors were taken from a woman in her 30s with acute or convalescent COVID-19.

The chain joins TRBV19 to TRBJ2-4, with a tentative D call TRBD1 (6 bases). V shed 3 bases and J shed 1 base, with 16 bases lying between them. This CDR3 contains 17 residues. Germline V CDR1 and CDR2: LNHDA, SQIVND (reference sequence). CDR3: CASSISSGRGAKNIQYF. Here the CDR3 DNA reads TGTGCCAGTAGTATTAGTTCCGGAAGGGGGGCCAAAAACATTCAGTACTTC.

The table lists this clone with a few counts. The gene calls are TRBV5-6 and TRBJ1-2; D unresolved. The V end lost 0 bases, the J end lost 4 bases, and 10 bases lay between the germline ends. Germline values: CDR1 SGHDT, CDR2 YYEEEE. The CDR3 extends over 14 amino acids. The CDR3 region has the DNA TGTGCCAGCAGCTTGGACCGGGTGAGCTATGGCTACACCTTC. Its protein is CASSLDRVSYGYTF.